A selection of T cell receptor beta chains follows, all from one sample in a study of human versus mouse CDR3 diversity and MHC coevolution. Generated by immunoSEQ multiplex PCR, the TCRdb table keeps only in-frame clones and is missing some. This table has about 81,000 clones, roughly 93% appearing once. The sample taken for sequencing was naive CD4+ T cells from blood. The source of these receptors is a person between 25 and 70 years old in good health. CDR3s include the opening cysteine and the closing phenylalanine or tryptophan. A D gene is named only where the DNA matches it firmly. Clone size is shown for a subset of rows, as once, few, many or a class of expanded clone.

D gene,CDR3 length,clone size,V gene,J gene,CDR3 DNA,CDR3 protein
TRBD1,14,NA,TRBV6-1,TRBJ1-6,TGTGCCAGCGCCGGACAGGGTTCGGAGTCACCCCTCCACTTT,CASAGQGSESPLHF
TRBD2,16,NA,TRBV19,TRBJ2-5,TGTGCCAGTAGTATCTTAGCGGGAGGGCCGGGAGAGACCCAGTACTTC,CASSILAGGPGETQYF
TRBD1,15,NA,TRBV19,TRBJ2-7,TGTGCCAGTAGTATTAAGGGACAGTCCTCCTACGAGCAGTACTTC,CASSIKGQSSYEQYF
NA,14,NA,TRBV6-5,TRBJ2-7,TGTGCCAGCAGACGCGGACAAGCTCGGCACGAGCAGTACTTC,CASRRGQARHEQYF
NA,14,NA,TRBV23-1,TRBJ2-1,TGCGCCAGCAGTCAATCGTCCCCGGGCAATGAGCAGTTCTTC,CASSQSSPGNEQFF
TRBD1,18,NA,TRBV5-8,TRBJ2-5,TGTGCCAGCAGCTTGGGGGGTTTGGGACAGGACATGAAAGAGACCCAGTACTTC,CASSLGGLGQDMKETQYF
NA,13,NA,TRBV11-2,TRBJ2-1,TGTGCCAGCAGCTTAGCCCGGGGCAATGAGCAGTTCTTC,CASSLARGNEQFF
TRBD2,17,NA,TRBV5-4,TRBJ2-1,TGTGCCAGCAGGCGGGAGGTGACTGTCTTCCGCTACAATGAGCAGTTCTTC,CASRREVTVFRYNEQFF
NA,15,NA,TRBV4-2,TRBJ1-1,TGTGCCAGCAGCCAAGTGGACCGGACTAACACTGAAGCTTTCTTT,CASSQVDRTNTEAFF
NA,14,NA,TRBV5-1,TRBJ2-5,TGCGCCAGCAGCCCCCATCGGGCGGGAGAGACCCAGTACTTC,CASSPHRAGETQYF
TRBD1,13,NA,TRBV27,TRBJ2-1,TGTGCCAGCAGACGGGACAGGGGACTTGAGCAGTTCTTC,CASRRDRGLEQFF
NA,16,NA,TRBV30,TRBJ1-1,TGTGCCTGGAGCCCGAAGCGGCCCCATATGAACACTGAAGCTTTCTTT,CAWSPKRPHMNTEAFF
NA,19,NA,TRBV7-9,TRBJ2-1,TGTGCCAGCAGCTTGAAGGGTGGGGGCAGCGGGGCCCGGAACAATGAGCAGTTCTTC,CASSLKGGGSGARNNEQFF
TRBD1,11,NA,TRBV30,TRBJ1-2,TGTGCCTGGAGTGTCAGGGGGAGCTACACCTTC,CAWSVRGSYTF
TRBD1,15,NA,TRBV4-2,TRBJ2-2,TGTGCCAGCAGCCTGGGACAGGGGGACACCGGGGAGCTGTTTTTT,CASSLGQGDTGELFF
TRBD2,15,once,TRBV7-6,TRBJ2-1,TGTGCCAGCAGCCGGACTAGCGGGGGGGACAATGAGCAGTTCTTC,CASSRTSGGDNEQFF
NA,16,NA,TRBV2,TRBJ2-5,TGTGCCAGCAGTGAACGACAGGTGCCTAAGGGGGAGACCCAGTACTTC,CASSERQVPKGETQYF
TRBD1,18,medium-sized,TRBV7-6,TRBJ1-4,TGTGCCAGCAGCTCCCCTCCCTGGGACAGGCGTGATAATGAAAAACTGTTTTTT,CASSSPPWDRRDNEKLFF
TRBD2,15,NA,TRBV18,TRBJ2-7,TGTGCCAGCTCACCGGACGCCGGGACTAGTACATGGCAGTACTTC,CASSPDAGTSTWQYF
NA,15,NA,TRBV11-2,TRBJ2-1,TGTGCCAGCAGCTTAGTCCTGGACAGCTACAATGAGCAGTTCTTC,CASSLVLDSYNEQFF
TRBD1,14,NA,TRBV11-3,TRBJ2-7,TGTGCCAGCAGCCCAGGACAGGGAACCTACGAGCAGTACTTC,CASSPGQGTYEQYF
TRBD1,16,NA,TRBV27,TRBJ1-2,TGTGCCAGCAGTTTATTTGGACAGGGGCCCTTCTATGGCTACACCTTC,CASSLFGQGPFYGYTF
NA,13,NA,TRBV7-3,TRBJ1-1,TGTGCCAGCAGGAGACAGCCGAACACTGAAGCTTTCTTT,CASRRQPNTEAFF
TRBD1,15,NA,TRBV6-5,TRBJ1-5,TGTGCCAGCAGCCCTTGGACAGGGGTAAGTCAGCCCCAGCATTTT,CASSPWTGVSQPQHF
TRBD1,15,NA,TRBV27,TRBJ2-7,TGTGCCAGCAGCGGCATCGGACAGGTAAGGGACGAGCAGTACTTC,CASSGIGQVRDEQYF
NA,15,NA,TRBV6-1,TRBJ1-4,TGTGCCAGCAGTGCGGCCTGGGGGGGGCGAGAAAAACTGTTTTTT,CASSAAWGGREKLFF
TRBD1,14,NA,TRBV7-9,TRBJ2-1,TGTGCCAGCAGCCCCTGGGCAGGGGGCAATGAGCAGTTCTTC,CASSPWAGGNEQFF
TRBD1,18,NA,TRBV30,TRBJ1-1,TGTGCCTGGAGTGTACAGGGGACGCAAGAGCAGATGAACACTGAAGCTTTCTTT,CAWSVQGTQEQMNTEAFF
TRBD1,14,NA,TRBV7-2,TRBJ1-2,TGTGCCAGCAGCCAAACAGGGGGCGACTATGGCTACACCTTC,CASSQTGGDYGYTF
NA,15,NA,TRBV9,TRBJ2-4,TGTGCCAGCAGCGTTGGCCCGCAGGGGACGAACATTCAGTACTTC,CASSVGPQGTNIQYF
NA,14,NA,TRBV27,TRBJ2-5,TGTGCCAGCAGAGAAACTTGGTACCAAGAGACCCAGTACTTC,CASRETWYQETQYF
NA,15,NA,TRBV27,TRBJ2-1,TGTGCCAGCACTCTAGGGGCCCTCTCCTACAATGAGCAGTTCTTC,CASTLGALSYNEQFF
TRBD1,15,NA,TRBV6-6,TRBJ2-7,TGTGCCAGCAGTTTTGGGACAGGGAGAACCTATGAGCAGTACTTC,CASSFGTGRTYEQYF
NA,13,NA,TRBV7-9,TRBJ1-1,TGTGCCAGCAGGTTCTGGGGGGGCACTGAAGCTTTCTTT,CASRFWGGTEAFF
NA,16,NA,TRBV4-1,TRBJ2-7,TGCGCCAGCAGCCAAGATTCGGGGTTTCTAAGTAGCGAGCAGTACTTC,CASSQDSGFLSSEQYF
NA,13,NA,TRBV7-2,TRBJ1-1,TGTGCCAGCAGCTTGGAGGAGGGGAATAAAGCTTTCTTT,CASSLEEGNKAFF
NA,15,NA,TRBV7-9,TRBJ2-5,TGTGCCAGCAGCTTAAGGGGCCCCTTCCAAGAGACCCAGTACTTC,CASSLRGPFQETQYF
TRBD1,16,NA,TRBV5-1,TRBJ2-7,TGCGCCAGCAGCTCACCGTACAGGGGGCTCTCCTACGAGCAGTACTTC,CASSSPYRGLSYEQYF
TRBD2,14,NA,TRBV7-2,TRBJ2-1,TGTGCCAGCGAGACTAGCGGGGGGTACAATGAGCAGTTCTTC,CASETSGGYNEQFF
TRBD1,17,NA,TRBV5-6,TRBJ1-5,TGTGCCAGCAGCTTGTGGGACAGGGGAAATAGCAATCAGCCCCAGCATTTT,CASSLWDRGNSNQPQHF
NA,14,NA,TRBV10-3,TRBJ2-2,TGTGCCATCACAAGAAGCGTTAACACCGGGGAGCTGTTTTTT,CAITRSVNTGELFF
TRBD2,13,NA,TRBV19,TRBJ2-1,TGTGCCAGTAGCGGGAGGGCCCACAATGAGCAGTTCTTC,CASSGRAHNEQFF
TRBD2,13,NA,TRBV7-3,TRBJ2-7,TGTGCCAGCTCCGCGGGAGTGATCCACGAGCAGTACTTC,CASSAGVIHEQYF
TRBD2,16,NA,TRBV7-2,TRBJ2-5,TGTGCCAGCAGCCTTGGACTAGCGGGAGGTCTAGAGACCCAGTACTTC,CASSLGLAGGLETQYF
TRBD1,15,NA,TRBV28,TRBJ2-7,TGTGCCAGCAGTTTGGGGGGACAGGGATTTTACGAGCAGTACTTC,CASSLGGQGFYEQYF
TRBD2,14,NA,TRBV6-5,TRBJ2-7,TGTGCCAGTTCCGAGGGCGGGAGGGCCCACGAGCAGTACTTC,CASSEGGRAHEQYF
TRBD1,16,NA,TRBV2,TRBJ1-4,TGTGCCAGCACACGAGGACAGGGTTTGACTAATGAAAAACTGTTTTTT,CASTRGQGLTNEKLFF
NA,12,NA,TRBV6-5,TRBJ2-7,TGTGCCAGCAGCGTTTTCGCAGGGGAGCAGTACTTC,CASSVFAGEQYF
NA,14,once,TRBV6-1,TRBJ1-1,TGTGCCAGCAGTAAAACAGGTTCCCTCACTGAAGCTTTCTTT,CASSKTGSLTEAFF
NA,15,NA,TRBV27,TRBJ1-1,TGTGCCAGCAGTTTAAGGGGGACGGGGAACACTGAAGCTTTCTTT,CASSLRGTGNTEAFF
NA,14,NA,TRBV18,TRBJ2-5,TGTGCCAGCTCACCGGGCGGGGTGGCAGAGACCCAGTACTTC,CASSPGGVAETQYF
NA,15,NA,TRBV23-1,TRBJ1-3,TGCGCCAGCAGTCAGTTGACAGGCTCTGGAAACACCATATATTTT,CASSQLTGSGNTIYF
TRBD2,15,NA,TRBV6-1,TRBJ2-1,TGTGCCAGCAGCGGGGGACTAGCGGGATACAATGAGCAGTTCTTC,CASSGGLAGYNEQFF
TRBD2,16,NA,TRBV6-5,TRBJ2-2,TGTGCCAGCAGTTACCCGGGCGGGGGGGCCACCGGGGAGCTGTTTTTT,CASSYPGGGATGELFF
TRBD1,15,NA,TRBV5-5,TRBJ1-2,TGTGCCAGCAGCCGAGGGACAGGGGGTAACTATGGCTACACCTTC,CASSRGTGGNYGYTF
NA,14,NA,TRBV4-2,TRBJ2-7,TGTGCCAGCAGCCAAGCTCCAGGGGCCTACGAGCAGTACTTC,CASSQAPGAYEQYF
NA,15,NA,TRBV7-2,TRBJ2-1,TGTGCCAGCAGCCAGGGGGCGGGAGTTATCAATGAGCAGTTCTTC,CASSQGAGVINEQFF
TRBD2,16,NA,TRBV5-4,TRBJ2-7,TGTGCCAGCAGCCCGGGGGGTAGCGGTCTAGGGTACGAGCAGTACTTC,CASSPGGSGLGYEQYF
TRBD2,15,NA,TRBV19,TRBJ2-1,TGTGCCAGTAGGGCCGGGACTAGCGGGAGCAATGAGCAGTTCTTC,CASRAGTSGSNEQFF
NA,14,NA,TRBV5-1,TRBJ1-1,TGCGCCAGCAGCTTCTCACAGGGGAACACTGAAGCTTTCTTT,CASSFSQGNTEAFF